The 7 T cell receptor beta chains below were found in one sample sequenced in a study of blood T cell repertoires in COVID-19. Here immunoSEQ multiplex PCR was the method, and the copy in TCRdb shows in-frame clones only, minus some. The sample includes roughly 150,000 clones, around four fifths of them seen just once. Sequences were obtained from peripheral blood. The source is a woman of 80 years or more with COVID-19, enrolled during active disease.

The rearrangement uses TRBV18 and TRBJ2-7, with D tentatively TRBD1 (6 bases). The CDR3 has 14 amino acids. CDR1 and CDR2 from the germline V gene are KGHSH and LQKENI. Trimming removed 8 bases at V and 6 bases at J, with 20 bases between. The CDR3 region has the DNA TGTGCCAGCACGATCCGACAGGTAACCGGCGAGCAGTACTTC. It codes for CASTIRQVTGEQYF. The full variable domain, with the rest looked up from reference TRBV18 and TRBJ2-7, is NAGVMQNPRHLVRRRGQEARLRCSPMKGHSHVYWYRQLPEEGLKFMVYLQKENIIDESGMPKERFSAEFPKEGPSILRIQQVVRGDSAAYFCASTIRQVTGEQYFGPGTRLTVT.

The chain joins TRBV7-9 to TRBJ1-1; 8 nucleotides line up with TRBD1. The germline CDR1 and CDR2 sequences are SEHNR and FQNEAQ (reference sequence). CDR3 length equals 18 residues. The V segment lost 1 base and the J segment 3 bases; nucleotides outside the gene matches: 13. The CDR3 bases are TGTGCCAGCAGCTTAGTCCTGGGACAGGACCTACGGGACACTGAAGCTTTCTTT. Residues: CASSLVLGQDLRDTEAFF.

For this clone: In the same sample, other DNA sequences code for this CDR3. J is TRBJ1-2 and V is TRBV3-1 (or the pseudogene TRBV3-2), with a tentative D call TRBD1 (6 bases). Germline CDR1 is LGHDT and CDR2 is YNNKEL (reference sequence). Trimming took 1 base from V and 6 from J, leaving 9 bases between them. There are 13 residues in the CDR3. The CDR3, as DNA: TGTGCCAGCAGCCAAGGGACAGCTAATGGCTACACCTTC. Translating gives CASSQGTANGYTF.

The genes are TRBV19 and TRBJ2-5, with no clear D. CDR3 length equals 13 residues. Germline CDR1 is LNHDA and CDR2 is SQIVND (reference sequence). The germline V and J ends were trimmed by 6 bases and 5 bases, with 13 bases remaining between them. CDR3 nucleotide sequence: TGTGCCAGTAGCCAGTTTCGCTGGGAGACCCAGTACTTC. It encodes CASSQFRWETQYF. Based on the CDR3 plus reference TRBV19 and TRBJ2-5, the full variable domain is DGGITQSPKYLFRKEGQNVTLSCEQNLNHDAMYWYRQDPGQGLRLIYYSQIVNDFQKGDIAEGYSVSREKKESFPLTVTSAQKNPTAFYLCASSQFRWETQYFGPGTRLLVL.

J is TRBJ2-5 and V is TRBV5-4; a possible D gene is TRBD2 (6 bases). Per the germline V gene, CDR1 is SGHNT and CDR2 is YYREEE (reference sequence). The CDR3 loop spans 14 amino acids. V was clipped by 4 bases and J by 2 bases, with 12 bases between them. The CDR3 coding sequence is TGTGCCAGCAGCGAGGGAGGACTACAAGAGACCCAGTACTTC. It is translated as CASSEGGLQETQYF. Complete variable domain (other parts from reference TRBV5-4 and TRBJ2-5): ETGVTQSPTHLIKTRGQQVTLRCSSQSGHNTVSWYQQALGQGPQFIFQYYREEENGRGNFPPRFSGLQFPNYSSELNVNALELDDSALYLCASSEGGLQETQYFGPGTRLLVL.

J is TRBJ1-1 and V is TRBV5-8; 8 bases are shared with TRBD1. The CDR3 is 15 amino acids. Trimming removed 1 base from V and 1 base from J; junction bases left unmatched: 3. The germline V gene encodes CDR1 SGHTS and CDR2 YDEGEE. The CDR3 sequence is CASSLRGTGNTEAFF. CDR3 in DNA: TGTGCCAGCAGCTTGCGGGGGACAGGGAACACTGAAGCTTTCTTT.

V gene TRBV14 combines with J gene TRBJ2-2; 7 nucleotides agree with TRBD1. The CDR3 sequence is 14 residues long. Germline CDR1 reads SGHDN; CDR2 reads FVKESK. The V and J ends lost 4 bases and 3 bases, in that order; junction bases with no gene match: 2. The CDR3 spells CASSLGGYTGELFF. CDR3 DNA: TGTGCCAGCAGCCTAGGGGGCTACACCGGGGAGCTGTTTTTT.